Included here is one T cell receptor beta chain sequence, with context. This specimen belongs to a study of blood T cell repertoires in COVID-19. Some clones are missing from TCRdb's copy, which holds only in-frame ones; the method was immunoSEQ multiplex PCR. The table includes about 400,000 clones, approximately 87% detected once. This CDR3 contains 15 residues. Trimming removed 4 bases from V and 5 bases from J; junction bases left unmatched: 4. Germline loops: CDR1 KGHDR, CDR2 SFDVKD. What was sequenced was PBMCs or T cells enriched from blood (not recorded which). This receptor was taken from a woman aged 25 to 39 with acute COVID-19. The rearrangement links TRBV24-1 to TRBJ1-4; TRBD1 matches at 9 bases. The CDR3 spells CATSEGQGKNEKLFF. Written as DNA, the CDR3 is TGTGCCACCAGTGAAGGACAGGGGAAGAATGAAAAACTGTTTTTT.